This T cell receptor beta chain was found in a study of control samples from healthy donors and cancer patients. CDR3 length: 14 amino acids. The V gene's germline CDR1 is SGHRS and CDR2 YFSETQ. Trimming removed 3 bases from V and 7 bases from J, with 16 bases in between. TCRdb's copy holds only in-frame clones and misses some; the assay was immunoSEQ multiplex PCR. The repertoire holds almost 90,000 clones, approximately 86% seen once, with 21% in the top ten. This chain joins TRBV5-1 and TRBJ1-1; no clear D. The sequenced material came from blood. This TCR was sampled from a man aged 25 to 40 in good health. CDR3 region: CASSSYQGGVEAFF. The CDR3 DNA sequence: TGCGCCAGCAGCTCCTACCAAGGCGGGGTTGAAGCTTTCTTT.